This T cell receptor beta chain was documented in a study of T cells after somatic rescue of genetic block. Germline V gene sequence: CDR1 SGHRS, CDR2 YFSETQ. The CDR3 length is 16 residues. V was pared by 3 bases and J by 3 bases, with 18 bases between. Assay used: immunoSEQ multiplex PCR; TCRdb lists only in-frame clones, some missing. The sample includes 100,000 to 120,000 clones, around nine tenths of them seen just once. This TCR came from a woman aged 18 to 35. The chain employs TRBV5-1 and TRBJ1-1; maybe TRBD1 (6 bases). Material for sequencing was peripheral blood mononuclear cells (PBMCs). The CDR3 sequence: CASSSWLGAGDTEAFF. Written as DNA, the CDR3 is TGCGCCAGCAGCTCCTGGTTGGGGGCAGGGGACACTGAAGCTTTCTTT.